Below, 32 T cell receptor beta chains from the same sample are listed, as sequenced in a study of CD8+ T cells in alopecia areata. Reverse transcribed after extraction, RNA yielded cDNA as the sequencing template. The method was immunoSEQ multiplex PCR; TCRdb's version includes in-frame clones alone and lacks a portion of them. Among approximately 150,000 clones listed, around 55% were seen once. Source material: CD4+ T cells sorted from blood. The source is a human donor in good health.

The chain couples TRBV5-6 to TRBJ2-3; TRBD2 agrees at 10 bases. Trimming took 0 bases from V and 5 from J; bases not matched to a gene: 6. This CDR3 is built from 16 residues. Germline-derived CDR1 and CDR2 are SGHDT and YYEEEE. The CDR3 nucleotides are TGTGCCAGCAGCTTGGTGAAGCTAGCGGGAGAAGATACGCAGTATTTT. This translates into CASSLVKLAGEDTQYF.

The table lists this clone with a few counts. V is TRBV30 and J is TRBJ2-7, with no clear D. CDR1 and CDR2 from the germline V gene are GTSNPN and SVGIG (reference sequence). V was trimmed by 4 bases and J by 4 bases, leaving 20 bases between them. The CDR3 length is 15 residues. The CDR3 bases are TGTGCCTGGAAATTGGTGGCTAGAAGAGTATACGAGCAGTACTTC. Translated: CAWKLVARRVYEQYF.

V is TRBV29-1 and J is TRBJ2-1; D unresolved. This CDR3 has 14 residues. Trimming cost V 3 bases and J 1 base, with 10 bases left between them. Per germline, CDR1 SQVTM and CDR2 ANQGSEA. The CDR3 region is CSVETPRSYNEQFF. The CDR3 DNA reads TGCAGCGTTGAGACTCCAAGATCCTACAATGAGCAGTTCTTC.

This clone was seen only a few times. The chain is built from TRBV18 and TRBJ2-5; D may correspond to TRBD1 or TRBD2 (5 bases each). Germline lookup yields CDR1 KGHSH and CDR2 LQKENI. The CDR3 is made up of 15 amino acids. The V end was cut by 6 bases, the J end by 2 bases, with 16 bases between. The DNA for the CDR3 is TGTGCCAGCTCTCTTGGGACCGGCCATCAAGAGACCCAGTACTTC. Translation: CASSLGTGHQETQYF.

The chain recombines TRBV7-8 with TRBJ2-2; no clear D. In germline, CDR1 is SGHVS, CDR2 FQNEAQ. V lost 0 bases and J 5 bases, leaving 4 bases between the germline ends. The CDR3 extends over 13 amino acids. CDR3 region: CASSLAGTGELFF. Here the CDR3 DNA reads TGTGCCAGCAGCTTAGCGGGGACCGGGGAGCTGTTTTTT. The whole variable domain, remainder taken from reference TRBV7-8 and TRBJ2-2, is GAGVSQSPRYKVAKRGQDVALRCDPISGHVSLFWYQQALGQGPEFLTYFQNEAQLDKSGLPSDRFFAERPEGSVSTLKIQRTQQEDSAVYLCASSLAGTGELFFGEGSRLTVL.

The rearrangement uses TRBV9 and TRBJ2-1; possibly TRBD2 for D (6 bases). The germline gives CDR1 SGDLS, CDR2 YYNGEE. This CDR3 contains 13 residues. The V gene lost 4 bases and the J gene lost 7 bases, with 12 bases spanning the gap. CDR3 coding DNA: TGTGCCAGCAGCATCGCTAGCGTAAATGAGCAGTTCTTC. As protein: CASSIASVNEQFF.

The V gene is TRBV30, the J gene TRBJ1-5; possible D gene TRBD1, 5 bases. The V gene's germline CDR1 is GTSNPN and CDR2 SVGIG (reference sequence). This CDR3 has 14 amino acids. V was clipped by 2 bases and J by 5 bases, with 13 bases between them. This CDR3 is CAWSPPGGDQPQHF. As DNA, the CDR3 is TGTGCCTGGAGTCCCCCTGGGGGGGATCAGCCCCAGCATTTT.

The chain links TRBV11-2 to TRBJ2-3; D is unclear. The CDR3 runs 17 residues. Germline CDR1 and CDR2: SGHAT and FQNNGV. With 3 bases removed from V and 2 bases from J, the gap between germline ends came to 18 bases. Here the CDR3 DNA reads TGTGCCAGCAGCTTGCCAGGACGGTTCAGATACACAGATACGCAGTATTTT. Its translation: CASSLPGRFRYTDTQYF.

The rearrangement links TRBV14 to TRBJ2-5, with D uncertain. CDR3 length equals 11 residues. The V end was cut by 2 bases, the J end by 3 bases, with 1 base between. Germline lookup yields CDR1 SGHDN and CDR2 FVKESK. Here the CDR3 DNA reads TGTGCCAGCAGCCAAAAAGAGACCCAGTACTTC. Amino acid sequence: CASSQKETQYF.

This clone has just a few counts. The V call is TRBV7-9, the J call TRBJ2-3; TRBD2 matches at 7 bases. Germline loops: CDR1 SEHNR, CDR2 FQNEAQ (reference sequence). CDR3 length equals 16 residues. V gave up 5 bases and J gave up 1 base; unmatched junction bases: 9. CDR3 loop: CASSARGGSRTDTQYF. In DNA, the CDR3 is TGTGCCAGCAGCGCAAGAGGCGGGAGTCGCACAGATACGCAGTATTTT.

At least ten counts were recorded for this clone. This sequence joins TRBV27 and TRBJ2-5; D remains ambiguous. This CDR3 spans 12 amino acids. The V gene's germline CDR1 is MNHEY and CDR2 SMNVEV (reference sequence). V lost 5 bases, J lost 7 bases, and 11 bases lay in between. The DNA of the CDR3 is TGTGCCAGCAGTACCCCGCTGGGGACCCAGTACTTC. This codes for CASSTPLGTQYF.

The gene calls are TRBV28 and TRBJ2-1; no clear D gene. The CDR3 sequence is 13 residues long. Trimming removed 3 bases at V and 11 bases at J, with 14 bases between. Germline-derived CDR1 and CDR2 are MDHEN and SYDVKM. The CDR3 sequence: CASSLGSTQKQFF. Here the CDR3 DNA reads TGTGCCAGCAGTTTGGGGTCCACCCAGAAGCAGTTCTTC.

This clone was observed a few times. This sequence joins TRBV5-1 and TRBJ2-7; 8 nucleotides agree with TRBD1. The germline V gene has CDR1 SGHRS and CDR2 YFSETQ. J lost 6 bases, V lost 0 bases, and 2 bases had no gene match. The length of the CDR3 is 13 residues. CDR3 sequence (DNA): TGCGCCAGCAGCTTGGTTACAGGGGGCGAGCAGTACTTC. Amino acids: CASSLVTGGEQYF.

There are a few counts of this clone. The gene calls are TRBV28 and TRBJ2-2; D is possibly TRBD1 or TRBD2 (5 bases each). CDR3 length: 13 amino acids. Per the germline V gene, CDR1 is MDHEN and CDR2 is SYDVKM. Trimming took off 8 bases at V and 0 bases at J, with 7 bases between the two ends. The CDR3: CASEGPNTGELFF. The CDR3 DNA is TGTGCCAGCGAGGGGCCGAACACCGGGGAGCTGTTTTTT.

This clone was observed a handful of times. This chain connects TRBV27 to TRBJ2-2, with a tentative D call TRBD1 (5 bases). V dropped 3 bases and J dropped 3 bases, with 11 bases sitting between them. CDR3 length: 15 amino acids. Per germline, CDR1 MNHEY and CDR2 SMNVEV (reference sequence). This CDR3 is CASSFYRRYTGELFF. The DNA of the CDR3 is TGTGCCAGCAGTTTCTACAGGAGATACACCGGGGAGCTGTTTTTT.

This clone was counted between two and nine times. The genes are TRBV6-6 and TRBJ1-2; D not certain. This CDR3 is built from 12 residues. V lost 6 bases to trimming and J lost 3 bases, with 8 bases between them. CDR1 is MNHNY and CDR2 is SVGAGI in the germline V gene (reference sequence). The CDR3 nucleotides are TGTGCCAGCAGCCCCTCTGACTATGGCTACACCTTC. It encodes CASSPSDYGYTF.

CDR3 nucleotide sequence: TGTGCCAGCAGTTTATCCTTGTCCGACAGGGGGAACTATGGCTACACCTTC. Protein: CASSLSLSDRGNYGYTF. This rearrangement joins TRBV28 to TRBJ1-2; the match to TRBD1 covers 9 bases. Per germline, CDR1 MDHEN and CDR2 SYDVKM. The CDR3 totals 17 residues. V was pared by 1 base and J by 2 bases, with 8 bases of the junction left unmatched.

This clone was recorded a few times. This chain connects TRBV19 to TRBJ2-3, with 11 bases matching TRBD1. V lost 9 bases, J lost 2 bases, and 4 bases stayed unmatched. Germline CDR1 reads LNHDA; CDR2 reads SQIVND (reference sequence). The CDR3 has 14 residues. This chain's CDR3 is CASRDRGYTDTQYF. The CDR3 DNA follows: TGTGCCAGCCGGGACAGGGGGTACACAGATACGCAGTATTTT.

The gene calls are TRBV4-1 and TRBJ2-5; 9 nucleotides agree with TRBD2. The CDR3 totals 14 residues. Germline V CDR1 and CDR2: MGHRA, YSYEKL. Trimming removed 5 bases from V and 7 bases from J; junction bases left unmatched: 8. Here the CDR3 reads CASSAGGAGGTQYF. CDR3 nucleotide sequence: TGCGCCAGCAGCGCCGGCGGAGCGGGAGGGACCCAGTACTTC.

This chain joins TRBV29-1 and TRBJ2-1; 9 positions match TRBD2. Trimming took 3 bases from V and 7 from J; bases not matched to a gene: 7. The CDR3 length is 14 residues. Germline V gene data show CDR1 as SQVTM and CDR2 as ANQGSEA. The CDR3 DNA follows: TGCAGCGTTGATATTAGCGGGAGTATAAATGAGCAGTTCTTC. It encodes CSVDISGSINEQFF.

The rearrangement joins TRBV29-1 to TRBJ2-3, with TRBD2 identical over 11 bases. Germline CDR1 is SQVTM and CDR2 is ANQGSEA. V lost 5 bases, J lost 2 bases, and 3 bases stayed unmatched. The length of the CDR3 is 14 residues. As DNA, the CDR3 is TGCAGCGTTAAGACTAGCGGGATCACAGATACGCAGTATTTT. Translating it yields CSVKTSGITDTQYF.

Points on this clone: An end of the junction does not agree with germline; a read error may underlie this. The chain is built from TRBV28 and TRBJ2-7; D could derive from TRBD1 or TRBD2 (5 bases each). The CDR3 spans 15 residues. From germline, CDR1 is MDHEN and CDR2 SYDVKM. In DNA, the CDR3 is TGTGCCAGCAGTTTGCCCCGGGGCCAGGCGTACGTGCAGTACTTC. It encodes CASSLPRGQAYVQYF.

The CDR3 spells CASSLVGDTGQNEQFF. CDR3 in DNA: TGTGCCAGCAGCTTGGTAGGTGACACGGGACAGAATGAGCAGTTCTTC. The V gene is TRBV5-6, the J gene TRBJ2-1; 7 positions match TRBD1. Germline V gene data show CDR1 as SGHDT and CDR2 as YYEEEE. The length of the CDR3 is 16 residues. J was trimmed by 7 bases and V by 0 bases; bases with no gene match: 10. Together with reference TRBV5-6 and TRBJ2-1, the CDR3 gives the full variable domain: DAGVTQSPTHLIKTRGQQVTLRCSPKSGHDTVSWYQQALGQGPQFIFQYYEEEERQRGNFPDRFSGHQFPNYSSELNVNALLLGDSALYLCASSLVGDTGQNEQFFGPGTRLTVL.

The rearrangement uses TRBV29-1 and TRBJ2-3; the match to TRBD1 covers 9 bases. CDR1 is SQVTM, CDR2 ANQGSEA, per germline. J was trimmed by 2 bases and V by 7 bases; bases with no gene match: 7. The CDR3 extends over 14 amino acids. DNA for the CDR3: TGCAGCGCCCAAGACAGGGGGATCACAGATACGCAGTATTTT. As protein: CSAQDRGITDTQYF.

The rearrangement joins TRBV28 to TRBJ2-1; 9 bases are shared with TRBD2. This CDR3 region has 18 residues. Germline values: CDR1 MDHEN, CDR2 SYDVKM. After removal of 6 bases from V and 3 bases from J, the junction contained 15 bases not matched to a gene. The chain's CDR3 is CASSSPSSGELGYNEQFF. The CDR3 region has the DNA TGTGCCAGCAGCTCCCCCTCTAGCGGGGAGCTGGGCTACAATGAGCAGTTCTTC.

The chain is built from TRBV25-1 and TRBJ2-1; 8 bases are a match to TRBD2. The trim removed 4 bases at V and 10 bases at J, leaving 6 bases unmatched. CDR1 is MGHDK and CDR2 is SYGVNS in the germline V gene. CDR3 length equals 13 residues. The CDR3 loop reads CASSVIAGREQFF. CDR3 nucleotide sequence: TGTGCCAGCAGTGTCATAGCGGGAAGAGAGCAGTTCTTC.

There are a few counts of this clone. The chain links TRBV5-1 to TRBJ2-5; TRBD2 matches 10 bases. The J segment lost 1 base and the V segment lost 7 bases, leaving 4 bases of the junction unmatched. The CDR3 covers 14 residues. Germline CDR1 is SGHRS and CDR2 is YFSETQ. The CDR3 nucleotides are TGCGCCAGCCGAAGCGGGAGGGCCCAAGAGACCCAGTACTTC. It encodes CASRSGRAQETQYF.

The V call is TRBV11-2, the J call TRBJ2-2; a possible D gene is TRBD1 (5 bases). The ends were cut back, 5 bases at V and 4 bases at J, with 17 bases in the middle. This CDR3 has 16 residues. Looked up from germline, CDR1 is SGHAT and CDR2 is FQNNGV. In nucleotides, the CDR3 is TGTGCCAGCAGCCCCACGGGCAGGGCGGCCACCGGGGAGCTGTTTTTT. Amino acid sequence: CASSPTGRAATGELFF. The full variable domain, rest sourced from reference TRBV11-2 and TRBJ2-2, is EAGVAQSPRYKIIEKRQSVAFWCNPISGHATLYWYQQILGQGPKLLIQFQNNGVVDDSQLPKDRFSAERLKGVDSTLKIQPAKLEDSAVYLCASSPTGRAATGELFFGEGSRLTVL.

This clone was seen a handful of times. The CDR3 sequence is CASSLARGLAGLNTGELFF. The DNA of the CDR3 is TGTGCCAGCAGCTTAGCCCGGGGACTAGCGGGACTAAACACCGGGGAGCTGTTTTTT. J is TRBJ2-2 and V is TRBV7-9; 13 bases are a match to TRBD2. The J segment lost 2 bases and the V segment lost 0 bases, leaving 6 bases of the junction unmatched. The CDR3 is made up of 19 amino acids. Germline loops: CDR1 SEHNR, CDR2 FQNEAQ (reference sequence).

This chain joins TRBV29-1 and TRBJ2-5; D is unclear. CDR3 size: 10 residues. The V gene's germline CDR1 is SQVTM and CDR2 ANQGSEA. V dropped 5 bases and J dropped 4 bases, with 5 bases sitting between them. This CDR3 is CSVLVETQYF. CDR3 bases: TGCAGCGTTCTAGTAGAGACCCAGTACTTC.

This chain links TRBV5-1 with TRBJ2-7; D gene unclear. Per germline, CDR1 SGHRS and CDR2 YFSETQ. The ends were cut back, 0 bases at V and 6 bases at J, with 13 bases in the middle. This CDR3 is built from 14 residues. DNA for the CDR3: TGCGCCAGCAGCTTGGGGAGTGAACAGAGCGAGCAGTACTTC. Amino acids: CASSLGSEQSEQYF.

CDR3 loop: CASSLDRYLNEQFF. The DNA for the CDR3 is TGTGCCAGCAGCTTAGACAGGTACCTCAATGAGCAGTTCTTC. The chain links TRBV7-2 to TRBJ2-1, with D perhaps matching TRBD1 (5 bases). The CDR3 loop spans 14 amino acids. Trimming removed 1 base at V and 6 bases at J, with 10 bases between. CDR1 is SGHTA, CDR2 FQGNSA, per germline.